Listed below are T cell receptor beta chains from one sample, sequenced in a study of OX40 agonist ivuxolimab in advanced cancers. Here immunoSEQ multiplex PCR was the method, and the copy in TCRdb shows in-frame clones only, minus some. The data hold 55,000 to 65,000 clones, with about nine tenths observed a single time. The material sequenced was CD4+ or CD8+ T cells sorted from blood, taken in a trial of the OX40 agonist ivuxolimab. These receptors came from an adult with an advanced solid tumor such as melanoma, head and neck, liver or kidney cancer. Both conserved end residues are part of each CDR3. The order of the fields is D gene, V gene, clone size, J gene, CDR3 DNA, CDR3 protein. D genes are given only for firm matches. Clone size is stated in some rows and not others, as once, few, many or a class when expanded.

NA	TRBV6-5	NA	TRBJ1-2	TGTGCCAGCAGTTACTCGGAGGGGGTCCGAGGCTACACCTTC	CASSYSEGVRGYTF
TRBD2	TRBV2	NA	TRBJ2-4	TGTGCCAGCAGTGAACAGTTTGCGGGGGGCGACATTCAGTACTTC	CASSEQFAGGDIQYF
TRBD2	TRBV10-3	NA	TRBJ2-3	TGTGCCATCAGTGTGACTAGCGGGAGCACAGATACGCAGTATTTT	CAISVTSGSTDTQYF
TRBD1	TRBV6-6	NA	TRBJ2-1	TGTGCCAGCAGTTACCGGACAGGGCAGGGAAATGAGCAGTTCTTC	CASSYRTGQGNEQFF
NA	TRBV4-2	once	TRBJ1-2	TGTGCCAGCAGCCAAGAGTCGGCTCTGAATGGCTACACCTTC	CASSQESALNGYTF
TRBD1	TRBV6-1	NA	TRBJ2-1	TGTGCCAGCCGGACAGGGGGCGATGAGCAGTTCTTC	CASRTGGDEQFF
TRBD2	TRBV4-2	NA	TRBJ2-3	TGTGCCAGCAGCCGCGCCGGGACTACGACTAGCACAGATACGCAGTATTTT	CASSRAGTTTSTDTQYF
NA	TRBV9	NA	TRBJ2-1	TGTGCCAGCAGCGTAGGGGGGGACTACAATGAGCAGTTCTTC	CASSVGGDYNEQFF
NA	TRBV5-6	NA	TRBJ2-3	TGTGCCAGCAGCCTGGGTAGCACAGATACGCAGTATTTT	CASSLGSTDTQYF
TRBD1	TRBV6-5	NA	TRBJ2-1	TGTGCCAGCAGTGGACAGGGGGTGGTTGAGCAGTTCTTC	CASSGQGVVEQFF
NA	TRBV27	NA	TRBJ1-1	TGTGCCAGCAGCCAAGGTCCCGGGCGGAACACTGAAGCTTTCTTT	CASSQGPGRNTEAFF
NA	TRBV19	NA	TRBJ2-5	TGTGCCAGTAGTATAGAGGACAGCGAAGAGACCCAGTACTTC	CASSIEDSEETQYF
NA	TRBV4-3	NA	TRBJ2-6	TGCGCCAGCAGCCAAGGGTTGGAGGGTCCTGGGGCCAACGTCCTGACTTTC	CASSQGLEGPGANVLTF
NA	TRBV10-3	NA	TRBJ2-1	TGTGCCATCAGTGAGACGGTAAATGAGCAGTTCTTC	CAISETVNEQFF